Included here is one TCR beta chain sequence, with context. This CDR3 contains 14 residues. CDR1 is MNHEY, CDR2 SVGAGI, per germline. The V and J ends lost 5 bases and 3 bases, in that order; junction bases with no gene match: 3. The data derive from a study of blood T cell repertoires in COVID-19. About the study: Samples taken during acute and convalescent COVID-19 were collected in the United States, Italy and Spain.

In the original workflow: Amplification of reference gene primers was used by the study to estimate nucleated cell counts. Sequencing used immunoSEQ multiplex PCR; TCRdb keeps in-frame clones, though not all of them. For V, J and clone size, that table is used; D and trimming come from the DNA. Among 200,000 to 300,000 clones listed, more than 75% were seen once. The chain couples TRBV6-5 to TRBJ2-7; TRBD1 matches 11 bases. Sequencing was performed on peripheral blood. The clonotype originates from a woman in her forties or fifties with acute or convalescent COVID-19. The CDR3 region has the DNA TGTGCCAGCAGTACCGGGACAGGGGGCTACGAGCAGTACTTC. Amino acid sequence: CASSTGTGGYEQYF.